Below, 8 T cell receptor beta chains from the same sample are listed, as sequenced in a study of identical twins. TCRdb itself ran the 5' RACE reads through MiXCR, one entry per CDR3 protein. The top ten hold approximately 9.3% of the sample, which has approximately 240,000 distinct CDR3 sequences, more than 13% seen once. Sequencing input: memory (CD45RO+) T cells sorted from blood. These receptors all come from a woman aged 18 to 35 in good health.

The chain carries TRBV23-1 and TRBJ2-3, with TRBD1 as a possible D gene (5 bases). Being an ORF, TRBV23-1 has a function that is uncertain. The CDR3 is made up of 19 amino acids. Deletions cut 2 bases from V and 0 bases from J, with 21 bases between. The CDR3 loop reads CASSQPPPQDIPSTDTQYF. The CDR3 bases are TGCGCCAGCAGTCAACCGCCCCCGCAGGACATTCCTAGCACAGATACGCAGTATTTT.

V is TRBV20-1 and J is TRBJ1-1, with 7 nucleotides matching TRBD1. Germline trimming cut 5 bases from V and 7 bases from J; bases unmatched to any gene: 10. This CDR3 contains 13 residues. CDR1 is DFQATT and CDR2 is SNEGSKA in the germline V gene (reference sequence). CDR3 DNA: TGCAGTGCTCTACCGGGACAGAAGGGTGAAGCTTTCTTT. As protein: CSALPGQKGEAFF.

This clonotype was seen a few times. The rearrangement joins TRBV5-1 to TRBJ1-4, with 7 positions matching TRBD1. The CDR3 is 15 residues long. Germline V gene data show CDR1 as SGHRS and CDR2 as YFSETQ. The V gene end was trimmed by 3 bases and the J gene end by 5 bases; junction bases not matched to a gene: 7. The CDR3 reads CASSWGTESNEKLFF. The CDR3 bases are TGCGCCAGCAGCTGGGGGACAGAATCAAATGAAAAACTGTTTTTT.

This clonotype was detected only a few times. J is TRBJ1-5 and V is TRBV7-8; D unresolved. This CDR3 contains 16 residues. From germline, CDR1 is SGHVS and CDR2 FQNEAQ. V lost 2 bases and J lost 0, with 11 bases in between. The CDR3 protein is CASSLRRDYSNQPQHF. CDR3 in DNA: TGTGCCAGCAGCTTAAGACGCGATTATAGCAATCAGCCCCAGCATTTT. The full variable domain, with the rest looked up from reference TRBV7-8 and TRBJ1-5, is GAGVSQSPRYKVAKRGQDVALRCDPISGHVSLFWYQQALGQGPEFLTYFQNEAQLDKSGLPSDRFFAERPEGSVSTLKIQRTQQEDSAVYLCASSLRRDYSNQPQHFGDGTRLSIL.

This clonotype has a handful of counts. The gene calls are TRBV2 and TRBJ2-1; D is uncertain. The CDR3 spans 13 residues. Germline V CDR1 and CDR2: SNHLY, FYNNEI. V lost 2 bases to trimming and J lost 7 bases, with 9 bases between them. The DNA of the CDR3 is TGTGCCAGCAGTGAACTTACCTGGAATGAGCAGTTCTTC. Protein: CASSELTWNEQFF.

The rearrangement uses TRBV7-9 and TRBJ1-1, with D possibly TRBD1 on 5 matching bases. From germline, CDR1 is SEHNR and CDR2 FQNEAQ (reference sequence). This CDR3 has 11 residues. Trimming removed 4 bases at V and 11 bases at J, with 11 bases between. CDR3 sequence reads: CASSSGLVAFF. CDR3 sequence (DNA): TGTGCCAGCAGCTCGGGACTCGTGGCTTTCTTT.

This clonotype appeared a few times. The chain combines TRBV28 with TRBJ2-1, with TRBD2 matching over 9 bases. Germline values: CDR1 MDHEN, CDR2 SYDVKM. With 8 bases clipped from V and 5 bases from J, the junction kept 13 bases outside the gene matches. The CDR3 length is 16 residues. The CDR3 spells CASGSQGLAGNNEQFF. The DNA of the CDR3 is TGTGCCAGCGGTTCTCAGGGGCTAGCGGGGAACAATGAGCAGTTCTTC.

The chain has TRBV29-1 and TRBJ2-1, with TRBD2 identical over 15 bases. V shed 4 bases and J 12 bases; nucleotides not matched to a gene: 4. The CDR3 is made up of 13 amino acids. CDR1 and CDR2 (germline): SQVTM, ANQGSEA. The CDR3 region is CSVAPGLAGGQFF. DNA of the CDR3: TGCAGCGTTGCTCCGGGACTAGCGGGAGGGCAGTTCTTC.